Listed below are T cell receptor beta chains from one sample, sequenced in a study of cytomegalovirus exposure and HLA in healthy donors. The repertoire was sequenced with immunoSEQ multiplex PCR; TCRdb's copy has only in-frame clones and lacks some. Here the sample spans some 70,000 clones, 85% to 90% being singletons. The source material was PBMCs. The receptors stem from a woman in her late teens or twenties in good health and CMV-seronegative. Both conserved end residues are part of each CDR3. D genes are given only for firm matches. Not all rows give a size; the values are once, few, many and, for expanded clones, a class.

cdr3_aa cdr3_nt clone_size v_call d_call j_call
CASSPPGSTDTQYF TGTGCCAGCTCACCTCCGGGAAGCACAGATACGCAGTATTTT - TRBV18 - TRBJ2-3
CASSEAFGGWPQHF TGTGCCAGCAGTGAAGCGTTCGGGGGATGGCCCCAGCATTTT - TRBV6-1 - TRBJ1-5
CASRFTSVPYEQYF TGTGCCAGCAGGTTCACTAGTGTTCCCTACGAGCAGTACTTC - TRBV27 - TRBJ2-7
CASSVGGEVNTEAFF TGTGCCAGCAGCGTAGGCGGGGAGGTGAACACTGAAGCTTTCTTT - TRBV9 - TRBJ1-1
CASSLVDREAHEQYF TGTGCCAGCAGCTTAGTAGACAGGGAGGCGCACGAGCAGTACTTC - TRBV7-6 - TRBJ2-7
CSVGGDTVYEQYF TGCAGCGTGGGGGGAGACACCGTCTACGAGCAGTACTTC - TRBV29-1 - TRBJ2-7
CASEPPWGRGRSQETQYF TGCGCCAGCGAGCCCCCCTGGGGCAGGGGAAGGTCCCAAGAGACCCAGTACTTC - TRBV10-1 - TRBJ2-5
CASSYDSGTGELFF TGTGCCAGCAGTTACGACTCGGGGACCGGGGAGCTGTTTTTT - TRBV6-5 - TRBJ2-2
CASSSSAFKVAGVSDTDTQYF TGTGCCAGCAGCTCCTCGGCGTTTAAGGTAGCGGGGGTGTCGGACACAGATACGCAGTATTTT - TRBV7-6 TRBD2 TRBJ2-3
CASRRLAILQDTQYF TGTGCCAGCAGGAGACTAGCGATATTACAAGATACGCAGTATTTT once TRBV2 TRBD2 TRBJ2-3
CASSVGRLAGFNTGELFF TGTGCCAGCAGCGTAGGTCGTCTAGCGGGATTTAACACCGGGGAGCTGTTTTTT - TRBV9 TRBD2 TRBJ2-2
CASSGKGLAGVYNEQFF TGCGCCAGCAGTGGCAAAGGACTAGCGGGAGTCTACAATGAGCAGTTCTTC - TRBV10-1 TRBD2 TRBJ2-1
CASSRRDRGPYEQYF TGTGCCAGCAGCCGACGCGACAGGGGCCCTTACGAGCAGTACTTC - TRBV6-5 TRBD1 TRBJ2-7
CASSLVDRDIEKLFF TGTGCCAGCAGCTTAGTCGACAGGGATATTGAAAAACTGTTTTTT - TRBV7-9 TRBD1 TRBJ1-4
CASRETGQGGHEQFF TGTGCCAGCAGGGAAACGGGACAGGGAGGTCATGAGCAGTTCTTC - TRBV25-1 TRBD1 TRBJ2-1
CASSQGWLQGGEKLFF TGCGCCAGCAGCCAAGGATGGCTCCAGGGGGGAGAAAAACTGTTTTTT - TRBV4-1 TRBD1 TRBJ1-4
CASSLGGGTSHF TGTGCCAGCAGCTTAGGAGGAGGGACGTCGCATTTT - TRBV11-1 - TRBJ1-3
CASIVTSGRAPYSAQYF TGTGCCAGCATAGTGACTAGCGGGAGGGCCCCTTACTCTGCGCAGTACTTC - TRBV7-3 TRBD2 TRBJ2-7
CASSLTRRSGLGNSPLHF TGTGCCAGCAGTTTAACACGGAGATCGGGATTGGGTAATTCACCCCTCCACTTT - TRBV27 - TRBJ1-6
CASSFAGNYYNEQFF TGTGCCAGCAGCTTTGCAGGGAACTACTACAATGAGCAGTTCTTC once TRBV5-5 - TRBJ2-1
CASSLVRPEDEQFF TGCGCCAGCAGCTTGGTGCGGCCAGAGGATGAGCAGTTCTTC - TRBV5-1 - TRBJ2-1
CASSLVTGYNSPLHF TGTGCCAGCAGCTTAGTGACAGGTTATAATTCACCCCTCCACTTT - TRBV7-2 - TRBJ1-6
CASSPQLGSANTEAFF TGTGCCAGCTCACCGCAACTCGGTTCCGCGAACACTGAAGCTTTCTTT - TRBV18 - TRBJ1-1
CASSSSGVGRTQYF TGTGCCAGCAGCTCTAGCGGGGTAGGGAGGACGCAGTATTTT - TRBV7-2 TRBD2 TRBJ2-3
CASRNPGTSSYNEQFF TGTGCCAGCAGAAACCCCGGGACTAGCTCCTACAATGAGCAGTTCTTC - TRBV2 TRBD2 TRBJ2-1
CASSPRNLKETQYF TGTGCCAGCAGCCCCAGGAATCTTAAAGAGACCCAGTACTTC - TRBV9 - TRBJ2-5
CASSLRSGRSETQYF TGCGCCAGCAGCTTGAGAAGCGGGAGATCAGAGACCCAGTACTTC - TRBV5-1 TRBD2 TRBJ2-5
CTSSARDPGERAPAGIASYEQYF TGCACCAGCAGTGCCCGGGACCCGGGAGAGAGGGCCCCAGCGGGGATCGCCTCCTACGAGCAGTACTTC - TRBV1 - TRBJ2-7
CASSFIGSYGYTF TGCGCCAGCAGCTTCATTGGCAGCTATGGCTACACCTTC - TRBV5-1 - TRBJ1-2
CASSGTDRDEQYF TGTGCCAGCAGCGGAACCGACAGGGACGAGCAGTACTTC - TRBV5-8 TRBD1 TRBJ2-7
CAWRNRFSRNTEAFF TGTGCCTGGAGAAACAGGTTTAGTCGTAACACTGAAGCTTTCTTT - TRBV30 - TRBJ1-1
CASSIWTALNQPQHF TGTGCCAGTAGTATTTGGACAGCCCTCAATCAGCCCCAGCATTTT - TRBV19 - TRBJ1-5
CASSEAGADKNIQYF TGTGCCAGCAGTGAAGCGGGGGCCGACAAAAACATTCAGTACTTC once TRBV6-1 - TRBJ2-4
CASSEWGSDTEAFF TGTGCCAGCAGTGAGTGGGGTAGCGACACTGAAGCTTTCTTT once TRBV6-1 - TRBJ1-1
CASSLEAGGPYEQYF TGTGCCAGCAGCTTAGAGGCGGGGGGGCCCTACGAGCAGTACTTC - TRBV7-2 TRBD2 TRBJ2-7